This is a list of T cell receptor beta chains from one sample in a study of T cell responses to AZD1222 COVID-19 vaccine. Sequencing used immunoSEQ multiplex PCR; TCRdb keeps in-frame clones, though not all of them. The sample gives approximately 110,000 clones, 82% of which show up once; approximately 5% is in the top ten. Sequencing was performed on peripheral blood, taken on day 0 of AZD1222 vaccination. Receptors were obtained from an adult in good health. CDR3s include the opening cysteine and the closing phenylalanine or tryptophan. The order of the fields is CDR3 protein, CDR3 DNA, D gene, clone size, J gene, V gene. A D gene is named only where the DNA matches it firmly. Clone size is not always given. Where it is, it says once, few, many or a class for expanded clones.

CDR3: CASSPTGTNSPLHF; DNA: TGTGCCAGCTCACCGACAGGGACAAATTCACCCCTCCACTTT; D: TRBD1; size: .; J: TRBJ1-6; V: TRBV18
CDR3: CATSSRTNEQFF; DNA: TGTGCCACCAGTTCCCGCACAAACGAGCAGTTCTTC; D: .; size: .; J: TRBJ2-1; V: TRBV24-1
CDR3: CASSVDTEAFF; DNA: TGTGCCAGTAGTGTGGACACTGAAGCTTTCTTT; D: .; size: once; J: TRBJ1-1; V: TRBV19
CDR3: CASSLSSREDGYTF; DNA: TGTGCCAGCAGCTTATCGAGCAGGGAAGATGGCTACACCTTC; D: .; size: few; J: TRBJ1-2; V: TRBV7-2
CDR3: CASSLEGTLVEEQYF; DNA: TGCGCCAGCAGCTTGGAGGGCACCTTGGTTGAGGAGCAGTACTTC; D: .; size: .; J: TRBJ2-7; V: TRBV5-1
CDR3: CASSLTGANEKLFF; DNA: TGTGCCAGCAGCTTGACAGGGGCAAATGAAAAACTGTTTTTT; D: TRBD1; size: .; J: TRBJ1-4; V: TRBV5-5
CDR3: CASSDPGATEAFF; DNA: TGCGCCAGCAGTGATCCAGGGGCGACTGAAGCTTTCTTT; D: .; size: .; J: TRBJ1-1; V: TRBV10-1
CDR3: CASSFGPEQFF; DNA: TGCGCCAGCAGCTTCGGACCTGAGCAGTTCTTC; D: .; size: once; J: TRBJ2-1; V: TRBV5-1
CDR3: CASSASPGGVADTQYF; DNA: TGCGCCAGCAGCGCATCTCCGGGAGGAGTAGCAGATACGCAGTATTTT; D: TRBD2; size: .; J: TRBJ2-3; V: TRBV5-1
CDR3: CASSFPNYGYTF; DNA: TGTGCCAGCAGTTTCCCGAACTATGGCTACACCTTC; D: .; size: .; J: TRBJ1-2; V: TRBV27
CDR3: CAISPTAGGVGNEQFF; DNA: TGTGCCATCAGTCCAACAGCGGGGGGGGTCGGCAATGAGCAGTTCTTC; D: TRBD2; size: .; J: TRBJ2-1; V: TRBV10-3
CDR3: CASSLGSGGSNQPQHF; DNA: TGCGCCAGCAGCTTGGGTTCAGGGGGGAGCAATCAGCCCCAGCATTTT; D: TRBD1; size: .; J: TRBJ1-5; V: TRBV5-1
CDR3: CSVERQSTDTQYF; DNA: TGCAGCGTCGAAAGACAGAGCACAGATACGCAGTATTTT; D: .; size: .; J: TRBJ2-3; V: TRBV29-1
CDR3: CASSGQTGANSPLHF; DNA: TGTGCCAGCAGCGGCCAGACAGGGGCTAATTCACCCCTCCACTTT; D: TRBD1; size: few; J: TRBJ1-6; V: TRBV9
CDR3: CASSYSMGLAGGVGETQYF; DNA: TGTGCCAGCAGTTACTCGATGGGACTAGCGGGGGGTGTCGGGGAGACCCAGTACTTC; D: TRBD2; size: .; J: TRBJ2-5; V: TRBV6-2/TRBV6-3
CDR3: CASRPGTGSEAAFF; DNA: TGTGCCAGTAGGCCCGGGACAGGGTCAGAGGCAGCTTTCTTT; D: TRBD1; size: .; J: TRBJ1-1; V: TRBV19
CDR3: CASSALYTEAFF; DNA: TGTGCCAGCAGCGCCCTTTACACTGAAGCTTTCTTT; D: .; size: .; J: TRBJ1-1; V: TRBV9
CDR3: CASKEVQRSPLHF; DNA: TGTGCCAGCAAGGAGGTCCAGCGGTCCCCCCTCCACTTT; D: .; size: few; J: TRBJ1-6; V: TRBV7-9
CDR3: CASSEDRRNQPQHF; DNA: TGTGCCAGCAGTGAAGACAGGCGCAATCAGCCCCAGCATTTT; D: .; size: .; J: TRBJ1-5; V: TRBV2
CDR3: CASSPDGLAAYNEQFF; DNA: TGTGCCAGCAGCCCAGACGGACTAGCGGCCTACAATGAGCAGTTCTTC; D: TRBD2; size: .; J: TRBJ2-1; V: TRBV9
CDR3: CAISGSSYGYTF; DNA: TGTGCCATCAGTGGTAGTTCCTATGGCTACACCTTC; D: .; size: .; J: TRBJ1-2; V: TRBV10-3
CDR3: CASSLTETYEQYF; DNA: TGTGCCAGCAGCTTAACCGAAACCTACGAGCAGTACTTC; D: .; size: medium-sized; J: TRBJ2-7; V: TRBV11-1
CDR3: CASSLWGQSTDTQYF; DNA: TGCGCCAGCAGCTTGTGGGGACAGTCCACAGATACGCAGTATTTT; D: TRBD1; size: few; J: TRBJ2-3; V: TRBV5-1
CDR3: CSVGQDWDQPQHF; DNA: TGCAGCGTTGGTCAGGATTGGGATCAGCCCCAGCATTTT; D: .; size: .; J: TRBJ1-5; V: TRBV29-1
CDR3: CASSPSLEGLEPQHF; DNA: TGTGCCAGCAGTCCATCCTTGGAGGGTTTAGAGCCCCAGCATTTT; D: .; size: .; J: TRBJ1-5; V: TRBV6-2/TRBV6-3